The 24 T cell receptor beta chains below come from one sample, sequenced in a study of follicular helper T cells after annual influenza vaccination. Assay used: immunoSEQ multiplex PCR; TCRdb lists only in-frame clones, some missing. The sample records approximately 10,000 clones, approximately 80% being singletons. Time point indicated: 2014-2015 season, 7 days after vaccination. This material consisted of CXCR5+ CD38- circulating T follicular helper cells from blood, taken 7 days after influenza vaccination. Documented subset: circulating Tfh, non-naive CD4+CXCR5+PD-1+ (ICOS+CD38+ or ICOS-CD38-). The receptor set was obtained from an adult who received the influenza vaccine.

The chain employs TRBV30 and TRBJ2-7; D possibly corresponds to TRBD2 (6 bases). The germline V and J ends were trimmed by 0 bases and 7 bases, with 13 bases remaining between them. The CDR3 is made up of 13 amino acids. Germline V gives CDR1 GTSNPN, CDR2 SVGIG (reference sequence). The CDR3, as DNA: TGTGCCTGGAGTGTAAGTCTAGCGAATGAGCAGTACTTC. Translating gives CAWSVSLANEQYF.

This chain uses TRBV7-9 with TRBJ1-2, with D unclear. The CDR3 has 15 amino acids. Germline V gives CDR1 SEHNR, CDR2 FQNEAQ (reference sequence). V was clipped by 2 bases and J by 8 bases, with 18 bases between them. As DNA, the CDR3 is TGTGCCAGCAGCTTATCACACGGCGGCTCAGGAGGCTACACCTTC. It specifies CASSLSHGGSGGYTF.

The CDR3 spells CASSQAVIQSSYEQYF. The CDR3 nucleotides are TGCGCCAGCAGCCAAGCCGTGATACAATCCTCCTACGAGCAGTACTTC. This chain connects TRBV4-1 to TRBJ2-7; no reliable D call. CDR1 and CDR2 from the germline V gene are MGHRA and YSYEKL. The CDR3 is 16 residues long. V dropped 1 base and J dropped 0 bases, with 13 bases sitting between them.

The V and J genes are TRBV6-5 and TRBJ2-7; 7 nucleotides match TRBD2. CDR3 length equals 13 residues. Germline CDR1 is MNHEY and CDR2 is SVGAGI. Trimming removed 7 bases from V and 3 bases from J; junction bases left unmatched: 6. This chain's CDR3 is CASTAGWVYEQYF. DNA of the CDR3: TGTGCCAGCACAGCGGGATGGGTCTACGAGCAGTACTTC.

The chain recombines TRBV5-4 with TRBJ2-1; 9 nucleotides align to TRBD1. CDR3 length: 16 residues. The ends lost 0 bases at V and 3 bases at J; junction bases unmatched: 4. Germline V lookup: CDR1 SGHNT, CDR2 YYREEE (reference sequence). In DNA form, the CDR3 reads TGTGCCAGCAGCTTGGGGACAGGGGAATACTACAATGAGCAGTTCTTC. Translating it yields CASSLGTGEYYNEQFF.

The chain is built from TRBV27 and TRBJ1-1, with D unresolved. V dropped 2 bases and J dropped 1 base, with 5 bases sitting between them. CDR3 length: 13 residues. Germline-derived CDR1 and CDR2 are MNHEY and SMNVEV (reference sequence). DNA of the CDR3: TGTGCCAGCAGTTTAGCAGGGAACACTGAAGCTTTCTTT. Amino acids: CASSLAGNTEAFF.

The V and J genes are TRBV5-1 and TRBJ1-1; no clear D. Germline V lookup: CDR1 SGHRS, CDR2 YFSETQ. The CDR3 runs 14 residues. V was pared by 4 bases and J by 1 base, with 11 bases between. CDR3 region: CASSVGSGNTEAFF. CDR3 in DNA: TGCGCCAGCAGCGTGGGGTCAGGGAACACTGAAGCTTTCTTT. Variable domain in full (rest from reference TRBV5-1 and TRBJ1-1): KAGVTQTPRYLIKTRGQQVTLSCSPISGHRSVSWYQQTPGQGLQFLFEYFSETQRNKGNFPGRFSGRQFSNSRSEMNVSTLELGDSALYLCASSVGSGNTEAFFGQGTRLTVV.

The CDR3 DNA is TGTGCCAGCAGCCAGACGACTATAGGGGAGACCCAGTACTTC. As protein: CASSQTTIGETQYF. The chain joins TRBV5-6 to TRBJ2-5; weak D call: TRBD2 (5 bases). There are 14 residues in the CDR3. Per germline, CDR1 SGHDT and CDR2 YYEEEE. The V end lost 4 bases, the J end lost 5 bases, and 15 bases lay between the germline ends.

The chain combines TRBV30 with TRBJ2-2, with D perhaps TRBD1 or TRBD2 (6 bases each). CDR3 size: 16 residues. Looked up from germline, CDR1 is GTSNPN and CDR2 is SVGIG (reference sequence). Trimming removed 0 bases from V and 2 bases from J, with 13 bases in between. The CDR3 nucleotides are TGTGCCTGGAGTGTACGGGGGCGGGTAAACACCGGGGAGCTGTTTTTT. Protein sequence: CAWSVRGRVNTGELFF.

The gene calls are TRBV6-1 and TRBJ2-1; D is uncertain. V was shortened by 0 bases and J by 6 bases, with 9 bases between the two germline ends. The CDR3 is 14 residues long. The germline gives CDR1 MNHNS, CDR2 SASEGT. In DNA, the CDR3 is TGTGCCAGCAGTGAAGCGGCAGAATCCAATGAGCAGTTCTTC. Protein: CASSEAAESNEQFF.

J is TRBJ1-1 and V is TRBV30; D may be TRBD1 (6 bases). This CDR3 has 11 amino acids. The V gene's germline CDR1 is GTSNPN and CDR2 SVGIG (reference sequence). The V end lost 7 bases, the J end lost 4 bases, and 10 bases lay between the germline ends. The CDR3 nucleotides read TGTGCCTCCAGGGGTATCACTGAAGCTTTCTTT. Protein: CASRGITEAFF.

The genes are TRBV29-1 and TRBJ1-1; D is unresolved. Trimming shortened V by 6 bases and J by 0 bases, and 14 bases separated the two germline ends. This CDR3 has 14 residues. CDR1 and CDR2 (germline): SQVTM, ANQGSEA. The CDR3 coding sequence is TGCAGCGTCCTGACTGGTTCGATGAACACTGAAGCTTTCTTT. Protein product: CSVLTGSMNTEAFF.

The genes are TRBV15 and TRBJ1-1; no clear D gene. The CDR3 contains 16 residues. Germline assignment: CDR1 LNHNV and CDR2 YYDKDF (reference sequence). V lost 4 bases to trimming and J lost 1 base, with 16 bases between them. The CDR3 DNA reads as TGTGCCACCAGCAAAAGAGCGGGCAGGCAGAACACTGAAGCTTTCTTT. Translated, it gives CATSKRAGRQNTEAFF.

For the CDR3, the DNA is TGTGCCAGCAGCTCGTATGGTGGAGGGGGGGGAGAGACCCAGTACTTC. Translating it yields CASSSYGGGGGETQYF. The rearrangement links TRBV11-3 to TRBJ2-5, with D perhaps TRBD2 (7 bases). With 4 bases removed from V and 4 bases from J, the gap between germline ends came to 19 bases. CDR3 length: 16 residues. Germline CDR1 and CDR2: SGHNT and YENEEA. Using reference TRBV11-3 and TRBJ2-5 for the parts outside the CDR3, the full variable domain is EAGVVQSPRYKIIEKKQPVAFWCNPISGHNTLYWYLQNLGQGPELLIRYENEEAVDDSQLPKDRFSAERLKGVDSTLKIQPAELGDSAVYLCASSSYGGGGGETQYFGPGTRLLVL.

V gene TRBV5-1 combines with J gene TRBJ2-3; TRBD2 matches at 8 bases. The V and J ends lost 3 bases and 1 base, in that order; junction bases with no gene match: 13. Germline loops: CDR1 SGHRS, CDR2 YFSETQ. The CDR3 runs to 18 residues. The CDR3 reads CASSSSLGSGTGTDTQYF. The CDR3 coding sequence is TGCGCCAGCAGCTCCTCCCTGGGTAGCGGGACGGGCACAGATACGCAGTATTTT.

This sequence joins TRBV19 and TRBJ2-2; 9 nucleotides line up with TRBD1. This CDR3 spans 15 amino acids. J lost 5 bases, V lost 5 bases, and 6 bases had no gene match. From germline, CDR1 is LNHDA and CDR2 SQIVND (reference sequence). CDR3: CASSHGQGRTGELFF. CDR3 bases: TGTGCCAGTAGTCACGGACAGGGGAGGACCGGGGAGCTGTTTTTT.

Only a few counts were recorded for this clone. The chain carries TRBV7-2 and TRBJ1-2, with D possibly matching TRBD1 (5 bases). V lost 5 bases to trimming and J lost 6 bases, with 13 bases between them. Germline V lookup: CDR1 SGHTA, CDR2 FQGNSA. The CDR3 sequence is 13 residues long. As DNA, the CDR3 is TGTGCCAGCAGCACGGGGGGGAGGGATGGCTACACCTTC. Translated: CASSTGGRDGYTF.

V gene TRBV6-5 combines with J gene TRBJ2-7; the D is unclear. The ends were cut back, 3 bases at V and 0 bases at J, with 9 bases in the middle. Germline V gene sequence: CDR1 MNHEY, CDR2 SVGAGI. This CDR3 comprises 14 residues. The CDR3 region has the DNA TGTGCCAGCAGTTATGAGACCAACTCCTACGAGCAGTACTTC. This encodes CASSYETNSYEQYF.

The V gene is TRBV29-1, the J gene TRBJ2-3; 9 bases align to TRBD2. Looked up from germline, CDR1 is SQVTM and CDR2 is ANQGSEA. V shed 6 bases, J shed 3 bases, and the junction held 10 bases outside the gene matches. This CDR3 has 15 residues. CDR3 sequence (DNA): TGCAGCGTCTCCGGGACTAGCTCAGGAACAGATACGCAGTATTTT. Translation gives CSVSGTSSGTDTQYF.

The V and J genes are TRBV5-1 and TRBJ2-3; possibly TRBD1 for D (6 bases). Germline assignment: CDR1 SGHRS and CDR2 YFSETQ. The CDR3 runs 15 residues. Trimming shortened V by 4 bases and J by 0 bases, and 12 bases separated the two germline ends. CDR3 sequence reads: CASSPDSTSTDTQYF. The CDR3 DNA is TGCGCCAGCAGCCCGGACAGCACTAGCACAGATACGCAGTATTTT.

This clone was observed a handful of times. The chain couples TRBV4-3 to TRBJ1-6, with TRBD1 as a possible D gene (6 bases). With 0 bases removed from V and 7 bases from J, the gap between germline ends came to 13 bases. This CDR3 has 16 residues. Germline CDR1 LGHNA, CDR2 YSLEER. The CDR3 DNA sequence: TGCGCCAGCAGCCAAGATGCGCAGGGGCTGAATTCACCCCTCCACTTT. It is translated as CASSQDAQGLNSPLHF.

In its sample, this clone was seen once. This sequence joins TRBV7-9 and TRBJ2-7; D remains unclear. Germline CDR1 is SEHNR and CDR2 is FQNEAQ (reference sequence). CDR3 length: 12 amino acids. Trimming shortened V by 5 bases and J by 2 bases, and 7 bases separated the two germline ends. For the CDR3, the DNA is TGTGCCAGCAGCGTAGTCCCCTACGAGCAGTACTTC. Translation: CASSVVPYEQYF.

A single count supports this clone. V and J are TRBV6-6 and TRBJ2-5; the D call may be TRBD1 or TRBD2 (6 bases each). The V and J ends lost 6 bases and 5 bases respectively, with 22 bases between them. The germline V gene encodes CDR1 MNHNY and CDR2 SVGAGI (reference sequence). The CDR3 is 16 residues long. CDR3 sequence: CASRTEGAGAGETQYF. In DNA, the CDR3 is TGTGCCAGCAGAACCGAGGGTGCAGGGGCGGGGGAGACCCAGTACTTC.

The chain joins TRBV7-8 to TRBJ1-5; 8 bases map to TRBD1. The CDR3 consists of 18 residues. The ends lost 0 bases at V and 4 bases at J; junction bases unmatched: 11. Germline CDR1 is SGHVS and CDR2 is FQNEAQ. In nucleotides, the CDR3 is TGTGCCAGCAGCTTAGCTGGCGGTAGACAGGGGTGGAATCAGCCCCAGCATTTT. As protein: CASSLAGGRQGWNQPQHF.